This T cell receptor (beta chain) was captured by sequencing in a study of cytomegalovirus exposure and HLA in healthy donors. Overall study: Within the Caucasian-associated ancestry cluster were 65% to 85% of the approximately 370 genotyped donors. Points from the study as a whole: A missense DCLRE1C variant was associated with V- and J-gene trimming of TCR beta chains in a later analysis, and an independent cohort replicated the association.

A note on this clone: Its target is unknown.

Germline assignment: CDR1 SEHNR and CDR2 FQNEAQ (reference sequence). CDR3 length: 15 amino acids. The junction had 10 bases not matched to a gene; V was cut back by 4 bases and J by 10 bases. Use of 60 Vbeta and 13 Jbeta primers characterized the PCR. Repertoires were generated with immunoSEQ multiplex PCR, while TCRdb's copy carries only in-frame clones and drops some. The sample lists 110,000 to 150,000 clones, approximately 80% occurring once. The chain uses TRBV7-9 and TRBJ1-6; 7 positions match TRBD1. The clonotype comes from a man aged 40-49 years in good health and CMV-seronegative. The sequenced sample was PBMCs. The DNA for the CDR3 is TGTGCCAGCAGCTCCGACAGGGATAATGGCTCACCCCTCCACTTT. Its translation is CASSSDRDNGSPLHF.